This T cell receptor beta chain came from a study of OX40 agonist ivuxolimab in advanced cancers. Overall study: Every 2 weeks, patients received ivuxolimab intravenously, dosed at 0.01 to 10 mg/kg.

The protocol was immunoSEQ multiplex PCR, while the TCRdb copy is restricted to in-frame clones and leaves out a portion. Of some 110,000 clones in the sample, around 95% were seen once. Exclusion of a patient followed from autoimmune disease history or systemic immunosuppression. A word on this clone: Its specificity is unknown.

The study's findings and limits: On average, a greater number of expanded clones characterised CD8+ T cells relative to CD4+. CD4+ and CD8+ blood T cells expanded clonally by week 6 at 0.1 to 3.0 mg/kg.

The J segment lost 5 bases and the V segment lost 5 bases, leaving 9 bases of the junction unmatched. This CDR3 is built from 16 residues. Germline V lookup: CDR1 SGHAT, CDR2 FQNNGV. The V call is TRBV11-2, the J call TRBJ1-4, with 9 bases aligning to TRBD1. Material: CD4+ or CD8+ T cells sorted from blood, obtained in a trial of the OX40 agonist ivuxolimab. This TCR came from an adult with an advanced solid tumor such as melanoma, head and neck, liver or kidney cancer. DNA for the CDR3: TGTGCCAGCAGCCTGGGACAGGGAAGGGCAAATGAAAAACTGTTTTTT. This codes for CASSLGQGRANEKLFF.